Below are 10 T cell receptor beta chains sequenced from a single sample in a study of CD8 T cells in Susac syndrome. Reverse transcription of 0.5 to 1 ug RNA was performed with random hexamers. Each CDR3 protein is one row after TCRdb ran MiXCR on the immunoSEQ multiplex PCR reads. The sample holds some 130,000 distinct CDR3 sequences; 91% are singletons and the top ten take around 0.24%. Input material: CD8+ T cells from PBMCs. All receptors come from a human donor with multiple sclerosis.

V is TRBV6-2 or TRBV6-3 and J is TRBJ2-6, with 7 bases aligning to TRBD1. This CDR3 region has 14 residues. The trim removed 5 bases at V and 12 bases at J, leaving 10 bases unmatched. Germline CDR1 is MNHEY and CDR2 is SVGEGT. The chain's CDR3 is CASSVDRLDSVLTF. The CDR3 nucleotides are TGTGCCAGCAGTGTGGACAGGCTGGACAGCGTCCTGACTTTC.

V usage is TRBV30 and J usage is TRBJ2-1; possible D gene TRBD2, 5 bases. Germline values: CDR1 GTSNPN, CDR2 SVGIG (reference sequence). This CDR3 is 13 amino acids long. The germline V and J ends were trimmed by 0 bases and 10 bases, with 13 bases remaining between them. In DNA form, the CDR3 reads TGTGCCTGGAGTGTACAGAATAGCGCCGAGCAGTTCTTC. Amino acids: CAWSVQNSAEQFF.

CDR3 sequence: CASSHLPQGGYTF. The CDR3 nucleotides read TGCGCCAGCAGCCACCTTCCCCAGGGTGGCTACACCTTC. The V gene is TRBV4-3, the J gene TRBJ1-2, with a weak D call TRBD1 (5 bases). The CDR3 sequence is 13 residues long. Trimming pared 3 bases from V and 7 bases from J, leaving 12 bases between. CDR1 is LGHNA, CDR2 YSLEER, per germline.

Written as DNA, the CDR3 is TGTGCCAGCAGTGACTCGGGGAGCACAGATACGCAGTATTTT. Amino acids: CASSDSGSTDTQYF. The chain uses TRBV6-4 and TRBJ2-3; no clear D. Germline CDR1 MRHNA, CDR2 SNTAGT. The CDR3 runs 14 residues. Deletions cut 0 bases from V and 0 bases from J, with 4 bases between.

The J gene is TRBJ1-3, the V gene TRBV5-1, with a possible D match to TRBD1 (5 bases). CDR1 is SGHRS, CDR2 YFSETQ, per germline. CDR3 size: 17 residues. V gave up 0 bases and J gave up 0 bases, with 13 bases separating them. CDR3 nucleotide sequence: TGCGCCAGCAGCTTGGCCGAAGGGACCAGCTCTGGAAACACCATATATTTT. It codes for CASSLAEGTSSGNTIYF.

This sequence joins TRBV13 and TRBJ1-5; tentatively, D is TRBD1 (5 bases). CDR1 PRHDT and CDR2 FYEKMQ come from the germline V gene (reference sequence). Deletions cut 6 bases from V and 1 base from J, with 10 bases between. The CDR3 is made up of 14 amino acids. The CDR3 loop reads CASSLGPSNQPQHF. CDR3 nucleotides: TGTGCCAGCAGTTTGGGGCCCAGCAATCAGCCCCAGCATTTT.

The CDR3 is CASSRRTFAGNEQFF. Here the CDR3 DNA reads TGTGCCAGCAGCCGAAGGACTTTCGCCGGTAATGAGCAGTTCTTC. V gene TRBV5-6 combines with J gene TRBJ2-1, with D possibly TRBD2 on 5 matching bases. V dropped 4 bases and J dropped 7 bases, with 18 bases sitting between them. Germline V gives CDR1 SGHDT, CDR2 YYEEEE. The CDR3 is 15 residues long.

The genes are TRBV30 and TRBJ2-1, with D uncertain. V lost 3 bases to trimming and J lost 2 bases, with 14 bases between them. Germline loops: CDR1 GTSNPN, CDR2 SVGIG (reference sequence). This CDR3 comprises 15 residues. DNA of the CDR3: TGTGCCTGGAGAGCAGGTGTCGGACCCTACAATGAGCAGTTCTTC. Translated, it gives CAWRAGVGPYNEQFF.

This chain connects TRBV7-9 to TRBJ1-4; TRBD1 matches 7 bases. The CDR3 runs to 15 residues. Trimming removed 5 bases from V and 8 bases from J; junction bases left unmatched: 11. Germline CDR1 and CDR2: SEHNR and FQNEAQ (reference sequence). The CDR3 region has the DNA TGTGCCAGCAGCGGTCAGAACAGGGGAGGGGAAAAACTGTTTTTT. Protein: CASSGQNRGGEKLFF.

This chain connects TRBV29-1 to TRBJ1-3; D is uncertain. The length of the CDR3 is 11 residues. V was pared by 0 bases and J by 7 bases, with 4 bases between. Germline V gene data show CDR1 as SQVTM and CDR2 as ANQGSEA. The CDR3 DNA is TGCAGCGTTGAAGAACTTAACACCATATATTTT. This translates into CSVEELNTIYF.